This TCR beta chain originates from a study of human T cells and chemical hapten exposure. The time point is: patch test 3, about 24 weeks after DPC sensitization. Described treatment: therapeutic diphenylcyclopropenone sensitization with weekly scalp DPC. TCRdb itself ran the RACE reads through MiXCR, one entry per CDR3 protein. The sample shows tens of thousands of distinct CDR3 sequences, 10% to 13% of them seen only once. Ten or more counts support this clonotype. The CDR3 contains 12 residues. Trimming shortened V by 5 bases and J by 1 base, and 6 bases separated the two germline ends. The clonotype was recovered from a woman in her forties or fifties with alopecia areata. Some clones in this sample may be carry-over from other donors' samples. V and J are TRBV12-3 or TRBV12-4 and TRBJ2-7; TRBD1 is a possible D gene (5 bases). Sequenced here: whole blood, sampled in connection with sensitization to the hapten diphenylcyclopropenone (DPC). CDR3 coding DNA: TGTGCCAGCAGTAGGGGATCCTACGAGCAGTACTTC. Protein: CASSRGSYEQYF.